This T cell receptor beta chain was identified during a study of blood T cell repertoires in COVID-19. Across the whole study: Samples representing acute and convalescent COVID-19 were sourced from the United States, Italy and Spain.

Sequencing used immunoSEQ multiplex PCR; TCRdb keeps in-frame clones, though not all of them. Seen here are approximately 150,000 clones, roughly nine tenths observed once, and the top ten hold 3.5% to 4%. Germline V gene lookup returns CDR1 SGHDT and CDR2 YYEEEE. The CDR3 spans 12 residues. V was clipped by 4 bases and J by 8 bases, with 10 bases between them. The receptor's source is a woman between 70 and 85 years old with acute or convalescent COVID-19. The material sequenced was peripheral blood. J is TRBJ2-1 and V is TRBV5-6, with D possibly matching TRBD1 (6 bases). CDR3 amino acids: CASSEQGHEQFF. In DNA, the CDR3 is TGTGCCAGCAGCGAACAGGGCCATGAGCAGTTCTTC.